The present TCR beta chain was sequenced within a study of metastatic and nonmetastatic thyroid tumors. Study-wide context: Repertoire comparisons spanned blood and tumor or nodule tissue from malignant and benign thyroid patients. Study-wide results and caveats: Significantly greater TCR beta diversity was reportedly found in malignant thyroid tumors than in benign nodules (in blood and tumor).

In the original analysis: CDR3 differences across clinicopathological groups were used to build a distant-metastasis classifier for papillary thyroid cancer. MiXCR was used by TCRdb to re-call the PCR reads. TCRdb's processing, not the authors', yielded these V and J calls. There are about 12,000 clones in the sample; under 30% occur only once, and 15% to 20% lies in the top ten. For this clone: Its target is not known.

This CDR3 region has 14 residues. V lost 1 base to trimming and J lost 4 bases; unmatched junction nucleotides: 2. CDR1 and CDR2 from the germline V gene are DFQATT and SNEGSKA (reference sequence). No treatment had been given to any patient before thyroid surgery. The sample consisted of tumor tissue. V usage is TRBV20-1 and J usage is TRBJ2-3; 10 nucleotides line up with TRBD2. The clonotype comes from a female donor with papillary thyroid cancer or a benign thyroid nodule (not recorded which). Some clones in this sample may be carry-over from other donors' samples. CDR3 nucleotide sequence: TGCAGTGCTAGAGGGACTAGCGGAGCAGATACGCAGTATTTT. Its translation is CSARGTSGADTQYF.